Listed below are T cell receptor beta chains from one sample, sequenced in a study of blood T cell repertoires in COVID-19. Repertoires were generated with immunoSEQ multiplex PCR, while TCRdb's copy carries only in-frame clones and drops some. This sample has 100,000 to 150,000 clones, with 84% found just once. Sequencing was performed on peripheral blood. These receptors came from a man in his 60s with acute or convalescent COVID-19. The conserved cysteine and the conserved F or W are not part of the CDR3 here. Not every row has a clone size; where given, it reads once, few, many or a size class.

v_gene: TRBV6-5
abundance: NA
CDR3aa: ASSYKGQGDDEQF

v_gene: TRBV3-1/TRBV3-2
abundance: once
CDR3aa: AGSPGIGNTIY

v_gene: TRBV10-3
abundance: NA
CDR3aa: AISGETVLVGGYT

v_gene: TRBV5-6
abundance: NA
CDR3aa: ASTQDMGGEQY

v_gene: TRBV4-1
abundance: few
CDR3aa: ASRDPRRGKTQY

v_gene: TRBV3-1/TRBV3-2
abundance: NA
CDR3aa: ASRRDSEQY

v_gene: TRBV29-1
abundance: NA
CDR3aa: SVEKHQGGYT

v_gene: TRBV11-2
abundance: NA
CDR3aa: ASSPPWDSTSPLH

v_gene: TRBV2
abundance: NA
CDR3aa: ASSEWSYEQY

v_gene: TRBV9
abundance: NA
CDR3aa: ASSGRQTANTGELF

v_gene: TRBV2
abundance: NA
CDR3aa: ASSRDRAAEAF

v_gene: TRBV4-1
abundance: NA
CDR3aa: ASSQGTNAGDTQY

v_gene: TRBV6-1
abundance: NA
CDR3aa: ASSVSSAAATDTQY

v_gene: TRBV5-1
abundance: NA
CDR3aa: ASSLGQGASGNTIY

v_gene: TRBV6-5
abundance: NA
CDR3aa: ASARGYEQF

v_gene: TRBV5-1
abundance: NA
CDR3aa: ASSLRGDGELF

v_gene: TRBV7-3
abundance: NA
CDR3aa: ASSLPGGIGYT

v_gene: TRBV30
abundance: few
CDR3aa: AWSVHRMNTEAF

v_gene: TRBV5-1
abundance: NA
CDR3aa: ASSYDRATEAF

v_gene: TRBV29-1
abundance: NA
CDR3aa: SVVGNYEQY

v_gene: TRBV5-1
abundance: NA
CDR3aa: ASQAGGMPGELF

v_gene: TRBV18
abundance: NA
CDR3aa: ASSPPTGGGTEAF

v_gene: TRBV11-2
abundance: NA
CDR3aa: ASSLATSGIYEQY

v_gene: TRBV5-1
abundance: NA
CDR3aa: ASSSRETQY

v_gene: TRBV7-9
abundance: NA
CDR3aa: ASSIGTGGATNEKLF

v_gene: TRBV12-3/TRBV12-4
abundance: NA
CDR3aa: ASRLASSYEQY

v_gene: TRBV11-2
abundance: NA
CDR3aa: ASSLDRGRETQY